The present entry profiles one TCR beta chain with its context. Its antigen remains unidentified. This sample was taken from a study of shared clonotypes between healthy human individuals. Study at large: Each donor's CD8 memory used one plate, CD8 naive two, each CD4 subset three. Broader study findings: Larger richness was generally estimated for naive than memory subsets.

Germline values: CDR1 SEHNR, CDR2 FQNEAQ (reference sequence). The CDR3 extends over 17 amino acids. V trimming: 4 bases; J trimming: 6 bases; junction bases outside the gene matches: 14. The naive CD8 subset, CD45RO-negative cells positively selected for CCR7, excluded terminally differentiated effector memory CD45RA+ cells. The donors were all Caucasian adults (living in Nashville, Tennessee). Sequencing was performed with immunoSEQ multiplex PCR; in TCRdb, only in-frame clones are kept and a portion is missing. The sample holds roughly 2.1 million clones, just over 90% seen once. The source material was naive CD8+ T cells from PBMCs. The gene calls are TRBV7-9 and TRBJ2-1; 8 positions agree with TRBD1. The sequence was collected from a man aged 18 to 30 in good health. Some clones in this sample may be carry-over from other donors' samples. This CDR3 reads CASSSQRQGRLGNEQFF. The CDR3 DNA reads TGTGCCAGCAGCTCCCAAAGACAGGGGAGGCTTGGCAATGAGCAGTTCTTC.